This T cell receptor (beta chain) was obtained from a study of cytomegalovirus exposure and HLA in healthy donors. Study-level findings and limits: A classifier reportedly called cytomegalovirus status with high sensitivity and specificity. The tendency of first-cohort TCR clusters to co-occur in the 110 or so validation repertoires emerged from a later analysis. In vitro, three CMV-associated chains proved specific for CMV antigens.

Remarks on this clone: Its antigen is as yet unknown.

Only in-frame clones appear in the TCRdb table, and some are missing; sequencing was by immunoSEQ multiplex PCR. Among some 250,000 clones listed, roughly 91% were seen once. The receptor comes from a woman in her thirties in good health and CMV-seronegative. Material: PBMCs.

Here the CDR3 reads CASSPRDRDMNTEAFF. CDR3 bases: TGTGCCAGCAGCCCCCGGGACAGGGATATGAACACTGAAGCTTTCTTT. The rearrangement links TRBV4-2 to TRBJ1-1, with 9 positions matching TRBD1. The CDR3 runs 16 residues. In germline, CDR1 is LGHNA, CDR2 YNFKEQ. V lost 4 bases to trimming and J lost 0 bases; unmatched junction nucleotides: 6.